This T cell receptor beta chain appears in the sequencing data of a study of blood T cell repertoires in COVID-19. About the research overall: Acute and convalescent COVID-19 samples came from the United States, Italy and Spain. From T cells, B-cell-depleted T cells, or PBMCs came the material, which was cDNA or gDNA.

Profiling relied on immunoSEQ multiplex PCR, and the TCRdb table lists in-frame clones only, not all of them. The sample holds about 120,000 clones; about 80% are singletons and the top ten take 7.5%. This CDR3 is 17 amino acids long. The germline CDR1 and CDR2 sequences are SGHNT and YENEEA. A word on this clone: The junction and the germline gene differ at one end; a read error may be behind it.

The TCR was taken from a man between 65 and 79 years old with active or convalescent COVID-19. The rearrangement joins TRBV11-3 to TRBJ2-1, with a weak D call TRBD2 (7 bases). The sequencing input was peripheral blood. CDR3 amino acids: CASRLGGGGSIGNEQFF. CDR3 DNA sequence: TGTGCCAGCAGGTTAGGGGGGGGCGGGAGTATTGGCAATGAGCAGTTCTTC. The full variable domain, with the rest looked up from reference TRBV11-3 and TRBJ2-1, is EAGVVQSPRYKIIEKKQPVAFWCNPISGHNTLYWYLQNLGQGPELLIRYENEEAVDDSQLPKDRFSAERLKGVDSTLKIQPAELGDSAVYLCASRLGGGGSIGNEQFFGPGTRLTVL.